The 28 T cell receptor beta chains listed next were all sequenced from one sample in a study of blood T cell repertoires in COVID-19. Data came from immunoSEQ multiplex PCR; TCRdb stores just in-frame clones and leaves some out. The data contain about 160,000 clones, about 92% of them singletons. What was sequenced was peripheral blood. These receptors came from a woman aged 60 to 75 with COVID-19, enrolled during active disease.

This chain joins TRBV11-1 and TRBJ2-1, with 12 bases aligning to TRBD2. Germline V gives CDR1 SGHAT, CDR2 FQDESV (reference sequence). CDR3 length: 13 amino acids. V lost 8 bases, J lost 4 bases, and 0 bases stayed unmatched. Written as DNA, the CDR3 is TGTGCCAGCGGACTAGCGGGGTACAATGAGCAGTTCTTC. Its protein product is CASGLAGYNEQFF. Based on the CDR3 plus reference TRBV11-1 and TRBJ2-1, the full variable domain is EAEVAQSPRYKITEKSQAVAFWCDPISGHATLYWYRQILGQGPELLVQFQDESVVDDSQLPKDRFSAERLKGVDSTLKIQPAELGDSAMYLCASGLAGYNEQFFGPGTRLTVL.

CDR3 region: CASSLTGITYNEQFF. The CDR3 DNA sequence: TGCGCCAGCAGCTTAACGGGGATTACCTACAATGAGCAGTTCTTC. The J gene is TRBJ2-1, the V gene TRBV5-1; D is perhaps TRBD2 (5 bases). This CDR3 region has 15 residues. V was shortened by 2 bases and J by 2 bases, with 11 bases between the two germline ends. The V gene's germline CDR1 is SGHRS and CDR2 YFSETQ.

The chain links TRBV6-6 to TRBJ1-2, with D tentatively TRBD1 (6 bases). The CDR3 length is 14 residues. Germline lookup yields CDR1 MNHNY and CDR2 SVGAGI (reference sequence). V dropped 6 bases and J dropped 4 bases, with 15 bases sitting between them. Written as DNA, the CDR3 is TGTGCCAGCAGCTCCCCCACAGGGCCCTATGGCTACACCTTC. Amino acid sequence: CASSSPTGPYGYTF.

This clone appeared a single time. Other DNA sequences in the sample encode the same CDR3. The chain carries TRBV7-2 and TRBJ1-5; D is perhaps TRBD1 (6 bases). The germline V gene encodes CDR1 SGHTA and CDR2 FQGNSA. The V end lost 5 bases, the J end lost 1 base, and 6 bases lay between the germline ends. The CDR3 has 13 residues. This CDR3 is CASSGTSNQPQHF. DNA of the CDR3: TGTGCCAGCAGCGGGACAAGCAATCAGCCCCAGCATTTT.

The chain is built from TRBV7-2 and TRBJ1-3; D not certain. This CDR3 is built from 17 residues. Germline CDR1 reads SGHTA; CDR2 reads FQGNSA. V was trimmed by 1 base and J by 1 base, leaving 14 bases between them. DNA of the CDR3: TGTGCCAGCAGCTTAGTGGGTACGGCTAGGTCTGGAAACACCATATATTTT. Encoded protein: CASSLVGTARSGNTIYF.

A single count supports this clone. V is TRBV25-1 and J is TRBJ2-7, with a weak D call TRBD1 (6 bases). The CDR3 loop spans 14 amino acids. The germline gives CDR1 MGHDK, CDR2 SYGVNS. V lost 1 base and J lost 5, with 12 bases in between. The CDR3 DNA reads as TGTGCCAGCAGTGAATGGTACAGGGAGCACGAGCAGTACTTC. Translation: CASSEWYREHEQYF.

The rearrangement uses TRBV27 and TRBJ2-1; D might be TRBD1 (5 bases). V was trimmed by 5 bases and J by 5 bases, leaving 19 bases between them. The CDR3 runs 16 residues. Germline V gives CDR1 MNHEY, CDR2 SMNVEV (reference sequence). This CDR3 is CASSIRQRTIHNEQFF. In DNA form, the CDR3 reads TGTGCCAGCAGTATTAGACAGAGAACAATCCACAATGAGCAGTTCTTC.

The chain employs TRBV5-6 and TRBJ1-1; no firm D call. Germline-derived CDR1 and CDR2 are SGHDT and YYEEEE. This CDR3 region has 15 residues. V was pared by 4 bases and J by 0 bases, with 13 bases between. In DNA form, the CDR3 reads TGTGCCAGCAGCCCCCTGGGAGGCTTGAACACTGAAGCTTTCTTT. Translation: CASSPLGGLNTEAFF. The variable domain in full, with the rest retrieved from reference TRBV5-6 and TRBJ1-1, is DAGVTQSPTHLIKTRGQQVTLRCSPKSGHDTVSWYQQALGQGPQFIFQYYEEEERQRGNFPDRFSGHQFPNYSSELNVNALLLGDSALYLCASSPLGGLNTEAFFGQGTRLTVV.

The rearrangement joins TRBV6-5 to TRBJ1-1; D not resolved. This CDR3 has 15 residues. Per germline, CDR1 MNHEY and CDR2 SVGAGI. Trimming removed 0 bases from V and 4 bases from J, with 12 bases in between. CDR3 bases: TGTGCCAGCAGTTACTCCAACCAAGGGAGCACTGAAGCTTTCTTT. Protein: CASSYSNQGSTEAFF.

The chain has TRBV4-3 and TRBJ1-5; D remains ambiguous. Germline V gives CDR1 LGHNA, CDR2 YSLEER. This CDR3 has 13 amino acids. Trimming left V 2 bases short and J 10 bases short, with 12 bases between. CDR3 coding DNA: TGCGCCAGCAGCCAAAGTCTCAACAGTCCCCAGCATTTT. Translating gives CASSQSLNSPQHF.

This clone was counted once. This sequence joins TRBV15 and TRBJ2-5, with TRBD1 matching over 7 bases. Germline V gene sequence: CDR1 LNHNV, CDR2 YYDKDF (reference sequence). The CDR3 sequence is 15 residues long. Trimming at V came to 2 bases and at J to 4 bases, leaving 7 bases not matched to a gene. CDR3 sequence reads: CATSRQTGLGETQYF. CDR3 coding DNA: TGTGCCACCAGCAGACAGACAGGGCTTGGAGAGACCCAGTACTTC.

The V gene is TRBV12-5, the J gene TRBJ1-5; D is possibly TRBD1 (5 bases). Trimming took off 5 bases at V and 0 bases at J, with 11 bases between the two ends. From germline, CDR1 is LGHNT and CDR2 FRNRAP. The CDR3 sequence is 15 residues long. The CDR3, as DNA: TGTGCTAGTGGTCCCTACAGGTATAGCAATCAGCCCCAGCATTTT. Encoded protein: CASGPYRYSNQPQHF.

The chain's CDR3 is CASSLLRGNMNTEAFF. The CDR3 nucleotides read TGTGCCAGCAGCTTATTGCGGGGGAACATGAACACTGAAGCTTTCTTT. V is TRBV5-6 and J is TRBJ1-1, with D possibly TRBD1 on 5 matching bases. This CDR3 spans 16 amino acids. Germline CDR1 and CDR2: SGHDT and YYEEEE. Trimming removed 2 bases from V and 0 bases from J, with 14 bases in between.

The chain employs TRBV5-1 and TRBJ2-1; D is ambiguous. CDR1 SGHRS and CDR2 YFSETQ come from the germline V gene. The length of the CDR3 is 13 residues. V was shortened by 4 bases and J by 7 bases, with 12 bases between the two germline ends. This CDR3 is CASSVDPGNEQFF. The CDR3 DNA is TGCGCCAGCAGCGTGGACCCCGGGAATGAGCAGTTCTTC.

The chain has TRBV4-3 and TRBJ1-1; no clear D gene. The CDR3 extends over 19 amino acids. Germline V gene sequence: CDR1 LGHNA, CDR2 YSLEER. V gave up 0 bases and J gave up 4 bases, with 24 bases separating them. CDR3 in DNA: TGCGCCAGCAGCCAAGATGGATTTGGGGAGGGCGGTTTAGGCACTGAAGCTTTCTTT. Translated, it gives CASSQDGFGEGGLGTEAFF.

This clone was detected only a few times. The chain links TRBV18 to TRBJ1-2, with D tentatively TRBD1 (6 bases). V gave up 5 bases and J gave up 7 bases, with 17 bases separating them. Germline loops: CDR1 KGHSH, CDR2 LQKENI. The CDR3 runs 14 residues. The CDR3 coding sequence is TGTGCCAGCTCATTGAGGGGGAGTGAGAGTGGCTACACCTTC. Translated: CASSLRGSESGYTF. Full variable domain (outside the CDR3, taken from reference TRBV18 and TRBJ1-2): NAGVMQNPRHLVRRRGQEARLRCSPMKGHSHVYWYRQLPEEGLKFMVYLQKENIIDESGMPKERFSAEFPKEGPSILRIQQVVRGDSAAYFCASSLRGSESGYTFGSGTRLTVV.

J is TRBJ2-3 and V is TRBV29-1; D gene ambiguous. The CDR3 has 16 amino acids. Deletions cut 3 bases from V and 0 bases from J, with 16 bases between. Germline V gene sequence: CDR1 SQVTM, CDR2 ANQGSEA. The CDR3 sequence: CSVEARSTYSTDTQYF. The DNA of the CDR3 is TGCAGCGTTGAGGCCCGGAGCACCTATAGCACAGATACGCAGTATTTT.

The chain recombines TRBV2 with TRBJ2-2; D perhaps matches TRBD2 (6 bases). In germline, CDR1 is SNHLY, CDR2 FYNNEI. The germline V and J ends were trimmed by 2 bases and 7 bases, with 14 bases remaining between them. The length of the CDR3 is 15 residues. This CDR3 reads CASSEFWQGGGELFF. The CDR3 nucleotides read TGTGCCAGCAGTGAATTCTGGCAGGGAGGCGGGGAGCTGTTTTTT.

The J gene is TRBJ1-1, the V gene TRBV6-5; D may be TRBD1 (6 bases). The CDR3 is made up of 15 amino acids. Deletions cut 7 bases from V and 3 bases from J, with 18 bases between. Germline V gene lookup returns CDR1 MNHEY and CDR2 SVGAGI. CDR3 sequence: CASNSQGREDTEAFF. The CDR3 coding sequence is TGTGCCAGCAATTCTCAGGGGAGAGAAGACACTGAAGCTTTCTTT.

V gene TRBV11-3 combines with J gene TRBJ2-3; 11 bases fit TRBD1. The CDR3 is 16 residues long. V trimming: 5 bases; J trimming: 3 bases; junction bases outside the gene matches: 7. The germline V gene encodes CDR1 SGHNT and CDR2 YENEEA. The CDR3 coding sequence is TGTGCCAGCAGCCCCCGGACAGGGGGCGGAACAGATACGCAGTATTTT. This encodes CASSPRTGGGTDTQYF.

This sequence joins TRBV30 and TRBJ1-2, with 7 bases aligning to TRBD1. Germline CDR1 is GTSNPN and CDR2 is SVGIG (reference sequence). J gave up 2 bases and V 0 bases, and 3 bases lay outside the gene matches. The CDR3 runs to 14 residues. DNA for the CDR3: TGTGCCTGGAGTGTGCTACAGGGGAACTATGGCTACACCTTC. This gives the protein CAWSVLQGNYGYTF. The full variable domain, in which reference TRBV30 and TRBJ1-2 provide the parts outside the CDR3, is SQTIHQWPATLVQPVGSPLSLECTVEGTSNPNLYWYRQAAGRGLQLLFYSVGIGQISSEVPQNLSASRPQDRQFILSSKKLLLSDSGFYLCAWSVLQGNYGYTFGSGTRLTVV.

The gene calls are TRBV4-3 and TRBJ2-3; a weak D match, TRBD2 (5 bases). Germline values: CDR1 LGHNA, CDR2 YSLEER. CDR3 length: 16 amino acids. The V and J ends lost 2 bases and 4 bases respectively, with 16 bases between them. The CDR3 nucleotides read TGCGCCAGCAGCCAAACCCCCCTTGCGGGCCCAGATACGCAGTATTTT. This encodes CASSQTPLAGPDTQYF.

The chain uses TRBV27 and TRBJ1-4; no definite D call. CDR1 is MNHEY and CDR2 is SMNVEV in the germline V gene (reference sequence). V shed 0 bases and J shed 6 bases, with 5 bases lying between them. The CDR3 is 13 residues long. The CDR3: CASSLSRDEKLFF. CDR3 nucleotide sequence: TGTGCCAGCAGTTTATCGCGGGATGAAAAACTGTTTTTT. Combining the CDR3 with reference TRBV27 and TRBJ1-4 gives the whole variable domain EAQVTQNPRYLITVTGKKLTVTCSQNMNHEYMSWYRQDPGLGLRQIYYSMNVEVTDKGDVPEGYKVSRKEKRNFPLILESPSPNQTSLYFCASSLSRDEKLFFGSGTQLSVL.

This clone was observed a single time. CDR3 region: CASSLSPSTHYGYTF. The CDR3 DNA reads as TGTGCCAGCAGCTTATCCCCCTCAACTCACTATGGCTACACCTTC. The chain links TRBV5-4 to TRBJ1-2, with D unclear. Trimming shortened V by 2 bases and J by 3 bases, and 14 bases separated the two germline ends. There are 15 residues in the CDR3. Germline CDR1 SGHNT, CDR2 YYREEE (reference sequence).

The J gene is TRBJ1-1, the V gene TRBV7-9; 8 positions agree with TRBD1. This CDR3 is built from 13 residues. Germline trimming cut 6 bases from V and 5 bases from J; bases unmatched to any gene: 5. Germline values: CDR1 SEHNR, CDR2 FQNEAQ (reference sequence). The CDR3 spells CASRKDRVTEAFF. Here the CDR3 DNA reads TGTGCCAGCAGAAAGGACAGGGTTACTGAAGCTTTCTTT.

The V gene is TRBV27, the J gene TRBJ1-6; TRBD1 agrees at 9 bases. In germline, CDR1 is MNHEY, CDR2 SMNVEV (reference sequence). The CDR3 consists of 14 residues. Trimming at V came to 4 bases and at J to 10 bases, leaving 5 bases not matched to a gene. CDR3 coding DNA: TGTGCCAGCAGTTCATCGGGACAGGGCTCACCCCTCCACTTT. It encodes CASSSSGQGSPLHF.

This chain joins TRBV18 and TRBJ2-7, with no clear D. The CDR3 loop spans 15 amino acids. V lost 3 bases and J 2 bases, leaving 14 bases between the germline ends. Germline-derived CDR1 and CDR2 are KGHSH and LQKENI. The CDR3 DNA follows: TGTGCCAGCTCACCGCTGAGGCAGTCCGCCTACGAGCAGTACTTC. This codes for CASSPLRQSAYEQYF. Drawing the rest from reference TRBV18 and TRBJ2-7, the complete variable domain is NAGVMQNPRHLVRRRGQEARLRCSPMKGHSHVYWYRQLPEEGLKFMVYLQKENIIDESGMPKERFSAEFPKEGPSILRIQQVVRGDSAAYFCASSPLRQSAYEQYFGPGTRLTVT.

The chain joins TRBV5-4 to TRBJ2-7, with 8 nucleotides matching TRBD1. J lost 1 base, V lost 7 bases, and 7 bases had no gene match. Per germline, CDR1 SGHNT and CDR2 YYREEE (reference sequence). The CDR3 has 14 residues. CDR3 residues: CASYDRGFSYEQYF. CDR3 nucleotides: TGTGCCAGCTATGACAGGGGATTTTCCTACGAGCAGTACTTC.